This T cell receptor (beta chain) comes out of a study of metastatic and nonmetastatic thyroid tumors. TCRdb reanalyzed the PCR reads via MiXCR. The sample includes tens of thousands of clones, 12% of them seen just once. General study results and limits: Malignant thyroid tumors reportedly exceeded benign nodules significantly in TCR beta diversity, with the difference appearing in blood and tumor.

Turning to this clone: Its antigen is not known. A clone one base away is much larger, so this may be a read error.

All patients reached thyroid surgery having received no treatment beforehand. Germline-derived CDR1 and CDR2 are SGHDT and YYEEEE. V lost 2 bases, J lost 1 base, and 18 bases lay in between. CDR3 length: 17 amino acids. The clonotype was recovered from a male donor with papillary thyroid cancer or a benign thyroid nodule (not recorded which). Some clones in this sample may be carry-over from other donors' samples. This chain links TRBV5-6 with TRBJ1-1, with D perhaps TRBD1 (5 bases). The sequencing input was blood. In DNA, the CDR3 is TGTGCCAGCAGCTTCAATGGGTACAGGCCCGAGAACACTGAAGCTTTCTTT. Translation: CASSFNGYRPENTEAFF.